This T cell receptor beta chain comes out of a study of T cell responses to AZD1222 COVID-19 vaccine. Study findings and constraints: Repertoire sampling occurred only after the peak T cell response. Vaccine-associated CD4 TCRs spanned spike, dominant at 160-218 and 743-854. The donor cohort was predominantly white British with a female majority, and clonal diversity may have been underestimated. Two AZD1222 doses significantly raised spike-specific TCR breadth and depth over controls.

The CDR3 has 14 residues. Trimming took 6 bases from V and 3 from J; bases not matched to a gene: 5. Germline V gives CDR1 KGHSY, CDR2 FQNENV. Assay used: immunoSEQ multiplex PCR; TCRdb lists only in-frame clones, some missing. The sample holds approximately 50,000 clones, around three quarters seen once. A note on this clone: Its antigen is not identified.

The sequence came from an adult in good health. The chain carries TRBV16 and TRBJ1-5; 7 bases agree with TRBD1. The sample here was peripheral blood, taken on day 0 of AZD1222 vaccination. The CDR3 spells CASSSTGLNQPQHF. CDR3 nucleotides: TGTGCCAGCAGTTCGACAGGGCTCAATCAGCCCCAGCATTTT.